This record covers a single TCR beta chain. Antigen specificity is unknown. The CDR3 has 16 amino acids. Germline CDR1 and CDR2: MDHEN and SYDVKM. Template switching by 5'RACE with UMIs generated the TCR beta cDNA. TCRdb re-called the 5' RACE reads and catalogs CDR3 proteins one per entry, DNA excluded. Its clone listing holds about 540,000 distinct CDR3 sequences. This entry comes from a study of T cells expressing NK-cell markers. In the study overall: HCMV seropositivity characterized seven of the eight sequenced donors, and seronegativity one.

Study-wide results and caveats: Expanded NKG2C+ T cell clones were not confirmed as HCMV-specific. Leadership of the CD3+CD56-NKG2C+ fraction also belonged to these clonotypes in several donors.

V and J are TRBV28 and TRBJ2-2. The TCR sequence derives from a man aged 18 to 29 in good health. Specimen: blood T cells: a sorted CD56 or NKG2C T cell subset, CD4+ or CD8+ T cells, or bulk PBMC T cells (not recorded which). Here the CDR3 reads CASSLSRARRTGELFF.